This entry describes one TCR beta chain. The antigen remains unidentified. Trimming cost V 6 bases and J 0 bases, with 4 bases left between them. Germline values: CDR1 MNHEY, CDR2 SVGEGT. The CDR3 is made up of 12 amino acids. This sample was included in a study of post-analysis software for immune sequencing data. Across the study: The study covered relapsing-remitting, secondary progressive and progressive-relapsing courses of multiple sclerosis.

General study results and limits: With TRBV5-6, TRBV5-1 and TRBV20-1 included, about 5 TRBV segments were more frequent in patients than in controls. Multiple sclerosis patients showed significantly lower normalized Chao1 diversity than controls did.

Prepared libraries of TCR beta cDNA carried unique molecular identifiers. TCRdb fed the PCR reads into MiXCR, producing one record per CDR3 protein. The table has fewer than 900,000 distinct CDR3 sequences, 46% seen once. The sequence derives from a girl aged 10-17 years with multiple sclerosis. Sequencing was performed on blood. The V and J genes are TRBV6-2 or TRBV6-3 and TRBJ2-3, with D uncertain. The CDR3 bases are TGTGCCAGCAGACAGAGCACAGATACGCAGTATTTT. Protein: CASRQSTDTQYF.